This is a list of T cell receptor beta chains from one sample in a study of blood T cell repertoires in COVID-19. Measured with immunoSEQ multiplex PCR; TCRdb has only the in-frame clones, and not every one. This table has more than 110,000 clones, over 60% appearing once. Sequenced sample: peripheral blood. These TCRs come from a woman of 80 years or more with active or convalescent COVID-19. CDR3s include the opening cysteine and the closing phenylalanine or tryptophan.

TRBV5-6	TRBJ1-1	CASRPDRNTEAFF
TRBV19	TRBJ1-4	CASSERGHREKLFF
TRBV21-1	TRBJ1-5	CASSRKTGDQPQHF
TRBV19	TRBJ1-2	CASSTRQGAYGYTF
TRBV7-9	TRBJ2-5	CASSLGAGPSVETQYF
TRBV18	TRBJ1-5	CASSPVQGDQPQHF
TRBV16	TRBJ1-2	CASSQYTGLAYGYTF
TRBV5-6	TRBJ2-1	CASSLRGGLYNEQFF
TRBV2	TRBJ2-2	CASSSDRANTGELFF
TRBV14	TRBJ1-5	CASSQDAPKPGTGVSQPQHF
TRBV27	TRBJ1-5	CASSFRALNNQPQHF
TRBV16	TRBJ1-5	CASSPQAGSNQPQHF
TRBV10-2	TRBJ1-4	CASSEGRVEKLFF
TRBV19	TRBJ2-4	CATQQVGEVNIQYF
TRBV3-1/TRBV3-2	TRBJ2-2	CASSFAQGANTGELFF
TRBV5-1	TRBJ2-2	CASSVRVETGELFF
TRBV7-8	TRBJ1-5	CASSSRQGYSNQPQHF
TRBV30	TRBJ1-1	CAWSVQGQYTEAFF
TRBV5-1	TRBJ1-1	CASSIRQDMNTEAFF
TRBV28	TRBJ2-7	CASSLSDYYEQYF
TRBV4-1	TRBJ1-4	CASSLGSGTVNEKLFF
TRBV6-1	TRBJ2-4	CASSDVVERENIQYF